This T cell receptor beta chain was captured in a study of TIL therapy for anti-PD-1-resistant metastatic lung cancer. Study context: By whole-exome sequencing, median non-synonymous tumor mutation burden was roughly 1.6 mutations per megabase.

Time point of the sample: pre-treatment sample, taken before nivolumab and TIL therapy. Pleural nodules or supraclavicular lymph nodes made up most of the excised metastases sampled. Enrollment ran from October 2017 to early 2020. The libraries were made with immunoSEQ v3. This table comes from immunoSEQ multiplex PCR, and its TCRdb copy is limited to in-frame clones, with some not included. The repertoire holds 45,000 to 60,000 clones, 70% to 85% seen once, with 5.5% to 6% in the top ten. The sample consisted of tumor tissue, taken at baseline. This receptor was identified in a person aged 25-85 years with non-small cell lung cancer.

Here the CDR3 reads CASSPKTSGVYEQYF. The CDR3 nucleotides are TGTGCCAGCAGTCCAAAGACTAGCGGGGTATACGAGCAGTACTTC. The gene calls are TRBV27 and TRBJ2-7, with 11 nucleotides matching TRBD2. This CDR3 contains 15 residues. After removal of 5 bases from V and 4 bases from J, the junction contained 7 bases not matched to a gene. Germline loops: CDR1 MNHEY, CDR2 SMNVEV (reference sequence).